These 25 T cell receptor beta chains were sequenced from one sample in a study of cytomegalovirus exposure and HLA in healthy donors. Assay used: immunoSEQ multiplex PCR; TCRdb lists only in-frame clones, some missing. The table lists 130,000 to 150,000 clones, more than 85% of them singletons, with 0.6% to 0.8% in the top ten. Sequencing used PBMCs. All receptors derive from a man in his late teens or twenties in good health and CMV-seronegative.

In DNA, the CDR3 is TGCGCCAGCAGCCAGGGACACAATAATGAAAAACTGTTTTTT. This translates into CASSQGHNNEKLFF. The chain recombines TRBV5-1 with TRBJ1-4, with a weak D call TRBD1 (6 bases). The CDR3 has 14 residues. V lost 4 bases to trimming and J lost 4 bases, with 11 bases between them. The germline gives CDR1 SGHRS, CDR2 YFSETQ.

The table lists this clone with a count of one. The V and J genes are TRBV6-5 and TRBJ2-3; 8 positions agree with TRBD2. J was trimmed by 4 bases and V by 6 bases; bases with no gene match: 9. Looked up from germline, CDR1 is MNHEY and CDR2 is SVGAGI. This CDR3 spans 15 amino acids. CDR3: CASRKGLGGADTQYF. Here the CDR3 DNA reads TGTGCCAGCAGGAAGGGACTAGGGGGGGCAGATACGCAGTATTTT.

The gene calls are TRBV7-6 and TRBJ1-1; D is uncertain. Deletions cut 1 base from V and 1 base from J, with 10 bases between. CDR1 is SGHVS and CDR2 is FNYEAQ in the germline V gene. The CDR3 has 15 amino acids. CDR3 sequence reads: CASSLGAPGNTEAFF. The CDR3 bases are TGTGCCAGCAGCTTAGGGGCTCCAGGGAACACTGAAGCTTTCTTT.

This chain links TRBV20-1 with TRBJ2-1, with D possibly being TRBD1 (5 bases). Germline V gives CDR1 DFQATT, CDR2 SNEGSKA (reference sequence). V lost 3 bases, J lost 9 bases, and 9 bases lay in between. The CDR3 has 11 amino acids. CDR3 region: CSARDTGEQFF. DNA of the CDR3: TGCAGTGCTAGGGACACGGGTGAGCAGTTCTTC.

The gene calls are TRBV7-9 and TRBJ1-4; 7 bases line up with TRBD1. In germline, CDR1 is SEHNR, CDR2 FQNEAQ (reference sequence). CDR3 length equals 15 residues. Trimming cost V 4 bases and J 6 bases; bases outside gene matches: 8. Written as DNA, the CDR3 is TGTGCCAGCAGCTCCACCGGGACAGCATATGAAAAACTGTTTTTT. Translating gives CASSSTGTAYEKLFF.

This sequence joins TRBV25-1 and TRBJ2-5, with 9 nucleotides matching TRBD1. Per the germline V gene, CDR1 is MGHDK and CDR2 is SYGVNS. Losses at the gene ends were 7 bases for V and 2 bases for J; bases not matched to a gene: 5. The CDR3 runs 14 residues. CDR3 protein: CASTLGQGQETQYF. The CDR3 nucleotides are TGTGCCAGCACCTTAGGACAGGGGCAAGAGACCCAGTACTTC. Using reference TRBV25-1 and TRBJ2-5 for the parts outside the CDR3, the full variable domain is EADIYQTPRYLVIGTGKKITLECSQTMGHDKMYWYQQDPGMELHLIHYSYGVNSTEKGDLSSESTVSRIRTEHFPLTLESARPSHTSQYLCASTLGQGQETQYFGPGTRLLVL.

The J gene is TRBJ2-1, the V gene TRBV7-9, with 7 bases aligning to TRBD1. This CDR3 spans 14 amino acids. CDR1 is SEHNR and CDR2 is FQNEAQ in the germline V gene (reference sequence). Trimming took 2 bases from V and 4 from J; bases not matched to a gene: 2. CDR3 amino acids: CASSLLGQYNEQFF. DNA of the CDR3: TGTGCCAGCAGCTTATTGGGACAGTACAATGAGCAGTTCTTC. The whole variable domain, remainder taken from reference TRBV7-9 and TRBJ2-1, is DTGVSQNPRHKITKRGQNVTFRCDPISEHNRLYWYRQTLGQGPEFLTYFQNEAQLEKSRLLSDRFSAERPKGSFSTLEIQRTEQGDSAMYLCASSLLGQYNEQFFGPGTRLTVL.

This rearrangement joins TRBV5-6 to TRBJ2-7, with 7 nucleotides matching TRBD1. This CDR3 is built from 17 residues. Germline V gene lookup returns CDR1 SGHDT and CDR2 YYEEEE. The ends lost 4 bases at V and 0 bases at J; junction bases unmatched: 13. CDR3: CASSPYQTGYSSYEQYF. CDR3 nucleotides: TGTGCCAGCAGCCCCTACCAGACAGGGTACAGCTCCTACGAGCAGTACTTC.

This rearrangement joins TRBV5-1 to TRBJ2-3; 9 bases align to TRBD2. This CDR3 region has 15 residues. V was clipped by 0 bases and J by 5 bases; unmatched bases: 4. The germline gives CDR1 SGHRS, CDR2 YFSETQ. The CDR3, as DNA: TGCGCCAGCAGCTTGGCCCTAGCGGGGCGAGATACGCAGTATTTT. Its translation is CASSLALAGRDTQYF.

DNA of the CDR3: TGTGCCAGCTCACCGCCGGGACTAGCGGCCAAAAACATTCAGTACTTC. This translates into CASSPPGLAAKNIQYF. This rearrangement joins TRBV18 to TRBJ2-4; 10 bases are shared with TRBD2. After removal of 3 bases from V and 1 base from J, the junction contained 3 bases not matched to a gene. The CDR3 consists of 16 residues. Germline CDR1 reads KGHSH; CDR2 reads LQKENI.

The rearrangement uses TRBV28 and TRBJ1-5; 8 nucleotides line up with TRBD1. The CDR3 length is 14 residues. J gave up 7 bases and V 4 bases, and 6 bases lay outside the gene matches. Germline V gene data show CDR1 as MDHEN and CDR2 as SYDVKM. The CDR3 nucleotides are TGTGCCAGCAGTTCCGGACAGGGCGGCCAGCCCCAGCATTTT. Residues: CASSSGQGGQPQHF.

V is TRBV2 and J is TRBJ2-5, with D uncertain. Trimming removed 3 bases from V and 0 bases from J, with 8 bases in between. This CDR3 has 14 residues. The germline CDR1 and CDR2 sequences are SNHLY and FYNNEI. The CDR3 is CASSDTTYQETQYF. The CDR3 DNA reads TGTGCCAGCAGTGACACTACCTACCAAGAGACCCAGTACTTC. Full variable domain (missing parts from reference TRBV2 and TRBJ2-5): EPEVTQTPSHQVTQMGQEVILRCVPISNHLYFYWYRQILGQKVEFLVSFYNNEISEKSEIFDDQFSVERPDGSNFTLKIRSTKLEDSAMYFCASSDTTYQETQYFGPGTRLLVL.

CDR3 region: CASSEELAGATGELFF. CDR3 DNA sequence: TGTGCCAGCAGTGAAGAACTAGCGGGGGCAACCGGGGAGCTGTTTTTT. The gene calls are TRBV2 and TRBJ2-2, with 11 bases aligning to TRBD2. V trimming: 1 base; J trimming: 5 bases; junction bases outside the gene matches: 3. Germline CDR1 reads SNHLY; CDR2 reads FYNNEI. The CDR3 totals 16 residues.

The rearrangement links TRBV5-1 to TRBJ2-3, with TRBD2 matching 11 bases. The CDR3 is 15 amino acids. Trimming cost V 3 bases and J 4 bases; bases outside gene matches: 4. Germline assignment: CDR1 SGHRS and CDR2 YFSETQ. CDR3 bases: TGCGCCAGCAGCTCAACTAGCGGGAGCCCAGATACGCAGTATTTT. Translation: CASSSTSGSPDTQYF.

This rearrangement joins TRBV6-1 to TRBJ2-1, with D possibly TRBD1 on 6 matching bases. V lost 6 bases and J 8 bases, leaving 20 bases between the germline ends. Looked up from germline, CDR1 is MNHNS and CDR2 is SASEGT. The CDR3 runs to 15 residues. The CDR3 region has the DNA TGTGCCAGCAGGGCAGGGGTGGCAGGCAGCGATGAGCAGTTCTTC. It yields the protein CASRAGVAGSDEQFF.

The chain has TRBV11-2 and TRBJ2-7; unclear D gene. The V and J ends lost 5 bases and 3 bases respectively, with 5 bases between them. CDR3 length: 11 amino acids. Germline loops: CDR1 SGHAT, CDR2 FQNNGV. CDR3 sequence: CASSIYYEQYF. DNA of the CDR3: TGTGCCAGCAGCATATACTACGAGCAGTACTTC.

This chain links TRBV5-1 with TRBJ1-3; weak D call: TRBD1 (5 bases). V lost 3 bases to trimming and J lost 0 bases, with 13 bases between them. Germline CDR1 SGHRS, CDR2 YFSETQ. This CDR3 region has 16 residues. CDR3 nucleotide sequence: TGCGCCAGCAGCTGGGGGGATCCTAGCTCTGGAAACACCATATATTTT. Protein: CASSWGDPSSGNTIYF.

This chain uses TRBV9 with TRBJ2-3; 8 bases are shared with TRBD2. This CDR3 contains 17 residues. The V and J ends lost 0 bases and 3 bases, in that order; junction bases with no gene match: 9. Germline CDR1 SGDLS, CDR2 YYNGEE. CDR3 region: CASSVDPAGLVTDTQYF. In nucleotides, the CDR3 is TGTGCCAGCAGCGTAGACCCAGCGGGACTAGTAACAGATACGCAGTATTTT.

The rearrangement uses TRBV7-9 and TRBJ2-5; D unresolved. V lost 1 base, J lost 2 bases, and 5 bases lay in between. The CDR3 extends over 13 amino acids. The germline CDR1 and CDR2 sequences are SEHNR and FQNEAQ (reference sequence). CDR3 amino acids: CASSLVHQETQYF. The CDR3 DNA follows: TGTGCCAGCAGCTTAGTCCATCAAGAGACCCAGTACTTC.

The chain uses TRBV6-1 and TRBJ2-5; perhaps TRBD2 as D (7 bases). Trimming removed 4 bases from V and 5 bases from J, with 20 bases in between. This CDR3 comprises 16 residues. Per the germline V gene, CDR1 is MNHNS and CDR2 is SASEGT. CDR3 sequence reads: CASSGLLGGGQETQYF. CDR3 bases: TGTGCCAGCAGTGGACTCCTTGGGGGGGGGCAGGAGACCCAGTACTTC.

This clone was recorded only once. The chain combines TRBV19 with TRBJ2-2; 14 positions match TRBD2. The V gene's germline CDR1 is LNHDA and CDR2 SQIVND (reference sequence). There are 19 residues in the CDR3. The ends lost 3 bases at V and 1 base at J; junction bases unmatched: 7. The CDR3 region is CASSIRGLAGDLNTGELFF. Here the CDR3 DNA reads TGTGCCAGTAGTATCCGGGGACTAGCGGGGGACCTGAACACCGGGGAGCTGTTTTTT.

J is TRBJ1-4 and V is TRBV7-8; 9 bases match TRBD1. With 6 bases clipped from V and 0 bases from J, the junction kept 14 bases outside the gene matches. CDR1 is SGHVS and CDR2 is FQNEAQ in the germline V gene. This CDR3 has 19 amino acids. CDR3 nucleotide sequence: TGTGCCAGCAGGGAACAGGGGGCAAGAGTAAGGGCAACTAATGAAAAACTGTTTTTT. Residues: CASREQGARVRATNEKLFF.

V gene TRBV9 combines with J gene TRBJ1-2, with 7 positions matching TRBD1. The germline CDR1 and CDR2 sequences are SGDLS and YYNGEE. The CDR3 is made up of 16 amino acids. The junction had 12 bases not matched to a gene; V was cut back by 3 bases and J by 4 bases. In nucleotides, the CDR3 is TGTGCCAGCAGCGCCGGAGGGGGCAGGGTGAGCTATGGCTACACCTTC. Translating it yields CASSAGGGRVSYGYTF.

This clone was counted a few times. The rearrangement joins TRBV6-1 to TRBJ1-4; 9 bases line up with TRBD1. Germline assignment: CDR1 MNHNS and CDR2 SASEGT. The CDR3 length is 14 residues. J lost 8 bases, V lost 6 bases, and 7 bases had no gene match. The chain's CDR3 is CASSYGTGSEKLFF. The CDR3 coding sequence is TGTGCCAGCAGCTACGGGACAGGGAGCGAAAAACTGTTTTTT.

The rearrangement uses TRBV11-3 and TRBJ2-2; 7 bases align to TRBD2. V was pared by 5 bases and J by 4 bases, with 13 bases of the junction left unmatched. The germline V gene encodes CDR1 SGHNT and CDR2 YENEEA. The CDR3 has 17 amino acids. The CDR3 spells CASSSQISGGGTGELFF. The DNA of the CDR3 is TGTGCCAGCAGCAGTCAAATATCGGGGGGAGGCACCGGGGAGCTGTTTTTT.